This T cell receptor beta chain was found in a study of blood T cell repertoires in COVID-19. Germline V gene sequence: CDR1 LGHNT, CDR2 FRNRAP. The V and J ends lost 0 bases and 1 base respectively, with 12 bases between them. This CDR3 contains 16 residues. The repertoire was sequenced with immunoSEQ multiplex PCR; TCRdb's copy has only in-frame clones and lacks some. The data show around 98,000 clones, with about 85% seen just once and 4% to 5% held by the top ten. The receptor was isolated from a man between 65 and 85 years old with acute or convalescent COVID-19. The sequenced sample was peripheral blood. This chain uses TRBV12-5 with TRBJ2-5; a weak D match, TRBD2 (5 bases). CDR3 bases: TGTGCTAGTGGTTTGGTGGTCGGGATCACCCAAGAGACCCAGTACTTC. Translation gives CASGLVVGITQETQYF.